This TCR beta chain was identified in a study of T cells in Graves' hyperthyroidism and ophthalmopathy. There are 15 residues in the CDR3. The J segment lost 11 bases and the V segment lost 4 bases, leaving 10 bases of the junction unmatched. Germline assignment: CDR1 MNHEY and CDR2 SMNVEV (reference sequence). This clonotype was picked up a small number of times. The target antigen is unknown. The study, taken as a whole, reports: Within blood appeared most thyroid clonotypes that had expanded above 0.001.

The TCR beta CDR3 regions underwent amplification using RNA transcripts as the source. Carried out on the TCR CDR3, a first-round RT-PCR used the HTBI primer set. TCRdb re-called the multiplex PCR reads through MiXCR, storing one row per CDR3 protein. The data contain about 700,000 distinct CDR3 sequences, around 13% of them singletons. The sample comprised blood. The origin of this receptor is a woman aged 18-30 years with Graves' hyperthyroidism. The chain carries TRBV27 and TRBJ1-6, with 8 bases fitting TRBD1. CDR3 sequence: CASSSTGTGGAPLHF. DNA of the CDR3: TGTGCCAGCAGTTCAACCGGGACAGGAGGGGCACCCCTCCACTTT.